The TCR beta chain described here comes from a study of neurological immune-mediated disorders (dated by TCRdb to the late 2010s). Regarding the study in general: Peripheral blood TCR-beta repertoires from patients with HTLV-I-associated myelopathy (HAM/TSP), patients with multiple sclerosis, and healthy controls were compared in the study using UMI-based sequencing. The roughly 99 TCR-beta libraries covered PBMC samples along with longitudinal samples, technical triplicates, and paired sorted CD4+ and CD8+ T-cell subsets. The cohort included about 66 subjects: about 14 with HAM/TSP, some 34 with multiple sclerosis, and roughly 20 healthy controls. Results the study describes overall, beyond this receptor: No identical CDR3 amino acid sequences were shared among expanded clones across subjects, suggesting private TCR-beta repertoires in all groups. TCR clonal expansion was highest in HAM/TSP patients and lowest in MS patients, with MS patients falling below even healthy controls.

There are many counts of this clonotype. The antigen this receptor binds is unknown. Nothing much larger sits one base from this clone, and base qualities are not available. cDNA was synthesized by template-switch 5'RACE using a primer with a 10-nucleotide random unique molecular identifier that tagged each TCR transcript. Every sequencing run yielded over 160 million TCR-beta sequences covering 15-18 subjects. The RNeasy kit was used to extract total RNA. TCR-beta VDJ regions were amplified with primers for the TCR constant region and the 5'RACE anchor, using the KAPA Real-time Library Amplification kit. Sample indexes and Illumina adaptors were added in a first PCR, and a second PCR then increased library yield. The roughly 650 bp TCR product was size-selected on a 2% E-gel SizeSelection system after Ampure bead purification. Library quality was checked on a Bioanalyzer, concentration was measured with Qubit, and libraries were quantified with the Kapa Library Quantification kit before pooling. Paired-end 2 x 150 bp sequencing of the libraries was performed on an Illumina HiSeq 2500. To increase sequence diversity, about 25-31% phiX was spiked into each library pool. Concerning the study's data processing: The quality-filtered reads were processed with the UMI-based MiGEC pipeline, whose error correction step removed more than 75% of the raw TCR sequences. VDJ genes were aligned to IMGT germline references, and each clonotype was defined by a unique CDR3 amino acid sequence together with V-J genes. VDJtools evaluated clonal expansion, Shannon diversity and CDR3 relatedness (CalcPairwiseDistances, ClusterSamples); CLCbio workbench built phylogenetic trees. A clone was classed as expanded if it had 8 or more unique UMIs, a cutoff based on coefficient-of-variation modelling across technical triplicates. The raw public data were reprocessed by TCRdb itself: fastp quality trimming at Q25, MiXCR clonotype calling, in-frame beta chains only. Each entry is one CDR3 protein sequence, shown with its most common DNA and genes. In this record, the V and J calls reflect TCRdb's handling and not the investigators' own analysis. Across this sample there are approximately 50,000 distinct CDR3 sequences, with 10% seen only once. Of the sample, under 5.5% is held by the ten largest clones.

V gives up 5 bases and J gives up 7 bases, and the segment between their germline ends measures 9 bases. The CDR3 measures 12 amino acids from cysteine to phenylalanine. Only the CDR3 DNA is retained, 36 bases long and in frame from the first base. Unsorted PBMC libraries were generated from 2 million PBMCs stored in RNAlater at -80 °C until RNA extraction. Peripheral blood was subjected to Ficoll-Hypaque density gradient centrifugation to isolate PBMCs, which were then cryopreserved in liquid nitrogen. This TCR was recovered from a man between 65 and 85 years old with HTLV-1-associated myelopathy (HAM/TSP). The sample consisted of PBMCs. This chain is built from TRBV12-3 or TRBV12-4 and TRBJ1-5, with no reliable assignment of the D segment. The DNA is TGTGCCAGCAGTCGACTGCGCCAGCCCCAGCATTTT. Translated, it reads CASSRLRQPQHF.